Following are 2 T cell receptor beta chains from one sample sequenced in a study of blood T cells in healthy people across ages (dated by TCRdb to between 2015 and 2017). Receptors were amplified or captured by 5' RACE. A second 7 to 11 cycle PCR used a sample-barcoded 5' primer and a J-beta primer mix. TCRdb took the public reads, trimmed them with fastp at Q25, ran MiXCR for clone calling and kept in-frame beta chains. When rows share a CDR3 protein, they turn into one entry using the most common DNA and genes. The table for this sample lists some 1,800,000 distinct CDR3 sequences; 35% to 50% of them were counted only once. About 23% of the sample is in the top ten clones. Sequenced input: blood. The receptor source for this set is a human donor in good health.

This clonotype was seen more than once but under ten times. A much larger clone differs by one base, so this may be a read error. The rearrangement joins TRBV6-1 to TRBJ2-7; TRBD1 matches at 9 bases. The germline gives CDR1 MNHNS, CDR2 SASEGT. J was trimmed by 5 bases and V by 4 bases; bases with no gene match: 0. The CDR3 has 12 residues. The CDR3 DNA follows: TGTGCCAGCAGTGGACAGGGGGACGAGCAGTACTTC. It specifies CASSGQGDEQYF.

About this clonotype itself: One junction end does not reproduce the germline sequence, and a read error may be involved. J is TRBJ2-7 and V is TRBV18; weak D call: TRBD1 (6 bases). Germline CDR1 reads KGHSH; CDR2 reads LQKENI. CDR3 length equals 16 residues. The CDR3 DNA reads TGTGCCAGCTCTCCACGAGGCACAGGGCTAATCTACGAGCAGTACTTC. This sequence encodes CASSPRGTGLIYEQYF.